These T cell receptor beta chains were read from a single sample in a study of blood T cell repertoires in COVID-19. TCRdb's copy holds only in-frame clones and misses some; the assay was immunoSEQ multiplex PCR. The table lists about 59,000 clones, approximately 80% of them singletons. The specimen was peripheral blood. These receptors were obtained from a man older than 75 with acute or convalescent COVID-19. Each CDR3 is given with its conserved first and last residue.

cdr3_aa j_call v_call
CASSQDRGEQYF TRBJ2-7 TRBV4-1
CASSDQGGSAGELFF TRBJ2-2 TRBV18
CASSPDSGTGELFF TRBJ2-2 TRBV18
CASSSGAGAYYGYTF TRBJ1-2 TRBV19
CASSGGRSSYEQYF TRBJ2-7 TRBV5-4
CASKRETGASYEQYF TRBJ2-7 TRBV6-5
CASSPGRQGRNTEAFF TRBJ1-1 TRBV3-1/TRBV3-2
CASSDVGVFGAFF TRBJ1-1 TRBV6-2/TRBV6-3
CASSRTGQIGNIQYF TRBJ2-4 TRBV19
CASSSGTNPYEQYF TRBJ2-7 TRBV5-4
CAWSLTTSGANVLTF TRBJ2-6 TRBV30
CASSPYRQQSYTGELFF TRBJ2-2 TRBV18